This is a list of T cell receptor beta chains from one sample in a study of OX40 agonist ivuxolimab in advanced cancers. Profiled with immunoSEQ multiplex PCR; TCRdb holds only in-frame clones, not every one. Of about 62,000 clones in the sample, 60% to 85% were seen once. The sequencing here drew on CD4+ or CD8+ T cells sorted from blood, taken in a trial of the OX40 agonist ivuxolimab. These receptor sequences come from an adult with an advanced solid tumor such as melanoma, head and neck, liver or kidney cancer. CDR3s include the opening cysteine and the closing phenylalanine or tryptophan. D genes are given only for firm matches. Rows may omit the clone size; those that give it use once, few, many or a size class.

D gene	clone size	J gene	V gene	CDR3 DNA	CDR3 protein
TRBD2	.	TRBJ2-1	TRBV9	TGTGCCAGCAGCCCTCTGACTAGCGGAGGTCGCAATGAGCAGTTCTTC	CASSPLTSGGRNEQFF
.	.	TRBJ2-7	TRBV7-3	TGTGCCAGCAGCTTATCGTCGAACTACGAGCAGTACTTC	CASSLSSNYEQYF
.	.	TRBJ2-3	TRBV10-3	TGTGCCATCAGTCCGGAGGCCGGCACAGATACGCAGTATTTT	CAISPEAGTDTQYF
TRBD1	.	TRBJ2-7	TRBV6-5	TGTGCCAGCAGTTATTCAACAGGGGCCTACGAGCAGTACTTC	CASSYSTGAYEQYF
TRBD1	.	TRBJ2-7	TRBV11-2	TGTGCCAGCAGCTTAGATCACACAGGGGCCTACGAGCAGTACTTC	CASSLDHTGAYEQYF
TRBD2	once	TRBJ2-6	TRBV15	TGTGCCACCAGCAACGGGGGACCGGGACTAGCGGGGGGCCTAAGCTCTGGGGCCAACGTCCTGACTTTC	CATSNGGPGLAGGLSSGANVLTF
TRBD2	.	TRBJ2-7	TRBV6-6	TGTGCCAGCACTGCGGGCCAGCGGGACTTTATCTACGAGCAGTACTTC	CASTAGQRDFIYEQYF
TRBD1	.	TRBJ1-2	TRBV19	TGTGCCAGTAAATCTTCGGCAGGGGGTGTGGGCTACACCTTC	CASKSSAGGVGYTF
.	.	TRBJ1-6	TRBV28	TGTGCCAGCAGTCCGAGGAGCTCCTATAATTCACCCCTCCACTTT	CASSPRSSYNSPLHF
.	once	TRBJ2-2	TRBV6-6	TGTGCCAGCAGTTACTACCCGGGCACCGGGGAGCTGTTTTTT	CASSYYPGTGELFF
.	once	TRBJ1-2	TRBV5-2	TGTGCCAGCAGCTCAGCCTACTATGGCTACACCTTC	CASSSAYYGYTF
.	once	TRBJ1-2	TRBV18	TGTGCCAGCTCACCATCGACAGACTATGGCTACACCTTC	CASSPSTDYGYTF
.	few	TRBJ2-7	TRBV7-7	TGTGCCAGCAGCTTGGGTCCGGGATCCTACGAGCAGTACTTC	CASSLGPGSYEQYF
.	.	TRBJ2-7	TRBV14	TGTGCCAGCAGCCAAGGGGCCAACCGAGGGGTTGGGGAGCAGTACTTC	CASSQGANRGVGEQYF
.	few	TRBJ2-1	TRBV10-3	TGTGCCATCAGTGGGGCGGGATCCGTAGATGAGCAGTTCTTC	CAISGAGSVDEQFF
TRBD1	.	TRBJ1-2	TRBV20-1	TGCAGTGCTAGAAGGACAGGGAGTAACACCTTC	CSARRTGSNTF
TRBD1	.	TRBJ2-6	TRBV9	TGTGCCAGCAGCCCGAGGGACAGGGGTTTCTCTGGGGCCAACGTCCTGACTTTC	CASSPRDRGFSGANVLTF
.	.	TRBJ2-3	TRBV7-6	TGTGCCAGCAGCTTAGAGGTGAGCGATACGCAGTATTTT	CASSLEVSDTQYF
TRBD2	.	TRBJ2-1	TRBV7-8	TGTGCCAGCAGCCGCGGGACTAGCGGTAATGAGCAGTTCTTC	CASSRGTSGNEQFF
.	.	TRBJ1-5	TRBV7-3	TGTGCCAGCAGCTTAAGGGGCCAGCGCAACCATAGCAATCAGCCCCAGCATTTT	CASSLRGQRNHSNQPQHF
.	once	TRBJ2-2	TRBV4-1	TGCGCCAGCAGCCTCGGGACGGGGAACGCCGGGGAGCTGTTTTTT	CASSLGTGNAGELFF
.	.	TRBJ2-1	TRBV11-1	TGTGCCAGCAGCTTAGCAGGTAATAGCAAGGAGCAGTTCTTC	CASSLAGNSKEQFF
.	.	TRBJ2-5	TRBV7-2	TGTGCCAGCAGCTTAGGGTCGGCGGGGTCCCAAGAGACCCAGTACTTC	CASSLGSAGSQETQYF
.	.	TRBJ1-4	TRBV7-6	TGTGCCAGCAGCTTACTGGGCGTGGGGGGCGCGGAGAAACTGTTTTTT	CASSLLGVGGAEKLFF
.	.	TRBJ1-2	TRBV7-3	TGTGCCAGCAGCCCCGGAGGTGGGGAGATGGTGAATGGCTACACCTTC	CASSPGGGEMVNGYTF
TRBD2	medium-sized	TRBJ2-7	TRBV19	TGTGCCAGTAGTACCCTCAGCGGGGGGGAGCAGTACTTC	CASSTLSGGEQYF
.	.	TRBJ1-2	TRBV18	TGTGCCAGCTCGCCACCCGGGGACTATGGCTACACCTTC	CASSPPGDYGYTF
TRBD2	.	TRBJ2-5	TRBV29-1	TGCAGCGCCGGCGGGGGGGAGACCCAGTACTTC	CSAGGGETQYF
.	.	TRBJ2-5	TRBV4-3	TGCGCCAGCAGCAGGGGTTTGGAGACCCAGTACTTC	CASSRGLETQYF
.	few	TRBJ2-6	TRBV27	TGTGCCAGCAGTTTAACTTACCCAACATACTCTGGGGCCAACGTCCTGACTTTC	CASSLTYPTYSGANVLTF
.	.	TRBJ1-5	TRBV7-9	TGTGCCAGCAGCTTTTTGGGGGCTGGGGGCAATCAGCCCCAGCATTTT	CASSFLGAGGNQPQHF
TRBD2	few	TRBJ2-3	TRBV27	TGTGCCAGCAGTTCCCGAGCGGGGTCAGATACGCAGTATTTT	CASSSRAGSDTQYF
.	few	TRBJ1-5	TRBV27	TGTGCCAGCAGGGCCAGGGGACGACAGCCCCAGCATTTT	CASRARGRQPQHF
TRBD1	.	TRBJ1-2	TRBV28	TGTGCCACCAGACAGGGTGGCGGAGCTAACTATGGCTACACCTTC	CATRQGGGANYGYTF
.	.	TRBJ2-3	TRBV7-9	TGTGCCAGCAGCCCCAGGGGCCCAGATACGCAGTATTTT	CASSPRGPDTQYF
.	.	TRBJ1-1	TRBV25-1	TGTGCCAGCAGAACAGTAGGGAACACTGAAGCTTTCTTT	CASRTVGNTEAFF
.	.	TRBJ2-1	TRBV19	TGTGCCAGTAGTATAGGAGGGGAGCAGTTCTTC	CASSIGGEQFF
.	.	TRBJ2-7	TRBV19	TGTGCCAGTAGTCCCCATACAGCTACCTACGAGCAGTACTTC	CASSPHTATYEQYF
.	.	TRBJ1-1	TRBV5-6	TGTGCCAGCAGCGGGGACGGAAGCACTGAAGCTTTCTTT	CASSGDGSTEAFF
TRBD2	.	TRBJ2-5	TRBV7-2	TGTGCCAGCAGCTTTAGCGGGGGGGCCCTAGAGACCCAGTACTTC	CASSFSGGALETQYF
.	.	TRBJ2-1	TRBV19	TGTGCCAGTAGTATAGGGGTTAGCTCCTACAATGAGCAGTTCTTC	CASSIGVSSYNEQFF
TRBD1	.	TRBJ2-7	TRBV27	TGTGCCAGCAGTCTTAGGGTGATGGCCCGAACGGACAGGCTAGCCTACGAGCAGTACTTC	CASSLRVMARTDRLAYEQYF
.	once	TRBJ1-6	TRBV9	TGTGCCAGCAGCGTAGCGGGTCCCGGGAGCTCCTATAATTCACCCCTCCACTTT	CASSVAGPGSSYNSPLHF
.	.	TRBJ2-1	TRBV4-1	TGCGCCAGCAGCCAAGATATACAGGCACTTCGCTCCTACAATGAGCAGTTCTTC	CASSQDIQALRSYNEQFF
.	.	TRBJ1-5	TRBV10-3	TGTGCCATCCCTCCGGGGGAGGCCTCAGAGGGCAATCAGCCCCAGCATTTT	CAIPPGEASEGNQPQHF
TRBD1	.	TRBJ2-2	TRBV5-6	TGTGCCAGCACCGACAGGGGCACCACCGGGGAGCTGTTTTTT	CASTDRGTTGELFF
.	.	TRBJ1-3	TRBV25-1	TGTGCCAGCAGTGATCGCGGACAGTTTTTAGGTGGAAACACCATATATTTT	CASSDRGQFLGGNTIYF
.	few	TRBJ2-3	TRBV4-1	TGCGCCAGCAGCCAGGCCTCGAGGGCAACAGATACGCAGTATTTT	CASSQASRATDTQYF
TRBD1	.	TRBJ2-5	TRBV5-1	TGCGCCAGCAGGTTTTATGGGACAGGGGGCGAAGAGACCCAGTACTTC	CASRFYGTGGEETQYF
.	.	TRBJ1-1	TRBV18	TGTGCCAGCTCACCGGAACACCCAGGTGAAGCTTTCTTT	CASSPEHPGEAFF
TRBD1	.	TRBJ2-7	TRBV29-1	TGCAGCGTCTGGGACAGCACCTACGAGCAGTACTTC	CSVWDSTYEQYF
TRBD1	once	TRBJ1-2	TRBV4-3	TGCGCCAGCAGCCCAGGGACAGGGTCTGGCTACACCTTC	CASSPGTGSGYTF
.	.	TRBJ2-7	TRBV11-1	TGTGCCAGCAGCTTACCCTCCGCCGGGACCCCCGTCGAGCAGTACTTC	CASSLPSAGTPVEQYF
.	few	TRBJ2-2	TRBV19	TGTGCCAGTACGTGGGCAGATTACACCGGGGAGCTGTTTTTT	CASTWADYTGELFF
.	few	TRBJ2-7	TRBV27	TGTGCCAGCAGCTATTCTACCGGGACAGCGGGCTACGAGCAGTACTTC	CASSYSTGTAGYEQYF
.	once	TRBJ1-3	TRBV6-5	TGTGCCAGCAGTTACGCAGGGAGTGGAAACACCATATATTTT	CASSYAGSGNTIYF